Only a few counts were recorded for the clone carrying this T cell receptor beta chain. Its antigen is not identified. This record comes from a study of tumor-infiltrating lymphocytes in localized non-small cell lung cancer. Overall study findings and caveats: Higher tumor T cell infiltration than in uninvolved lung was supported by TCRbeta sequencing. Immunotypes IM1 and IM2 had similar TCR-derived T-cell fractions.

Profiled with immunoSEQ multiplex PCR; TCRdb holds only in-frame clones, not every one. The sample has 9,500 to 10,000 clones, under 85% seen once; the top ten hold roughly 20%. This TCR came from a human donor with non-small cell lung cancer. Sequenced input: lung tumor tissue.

This chain's CDR3 is CASSGGWSNSPLHF. CDR3 DNA sequence: TGTGCCAGCAGTGGCGGATGGAGTAACTCACCCCTCCACTTT. This chain joins TRBV6-5 and TRBJ1-6; the D is unclear. The V end lost 5 bases, the J end lost 10 bases, and 15 bases lay between the germline ends. The CDR3 is 14 amino acids. The germline V gene encodes CDR1 MNHEY and CDR2 SVGAGI.